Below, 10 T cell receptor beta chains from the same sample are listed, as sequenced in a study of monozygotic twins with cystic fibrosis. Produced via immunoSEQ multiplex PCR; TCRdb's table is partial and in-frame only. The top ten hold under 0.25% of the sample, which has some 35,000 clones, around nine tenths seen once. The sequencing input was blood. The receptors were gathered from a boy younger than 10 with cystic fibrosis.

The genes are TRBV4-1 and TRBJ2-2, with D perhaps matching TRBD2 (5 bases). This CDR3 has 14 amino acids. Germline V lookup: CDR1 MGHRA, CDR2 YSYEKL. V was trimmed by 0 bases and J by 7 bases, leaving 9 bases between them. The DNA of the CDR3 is TGCGCCAGCAGCCAAGATCGGGGTGGCGGGGAGCTGTTTTTT. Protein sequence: CASSQDRGGGELFF.

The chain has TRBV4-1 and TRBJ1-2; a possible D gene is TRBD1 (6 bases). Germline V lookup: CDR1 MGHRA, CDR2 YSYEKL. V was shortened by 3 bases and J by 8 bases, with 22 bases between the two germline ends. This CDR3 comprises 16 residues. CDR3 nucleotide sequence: TGCGCCAGCAGCCAGGATCGCGGCGGGACAACTGACGGCTACACCTTC. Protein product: CASSQDRGGTTDGYTF.

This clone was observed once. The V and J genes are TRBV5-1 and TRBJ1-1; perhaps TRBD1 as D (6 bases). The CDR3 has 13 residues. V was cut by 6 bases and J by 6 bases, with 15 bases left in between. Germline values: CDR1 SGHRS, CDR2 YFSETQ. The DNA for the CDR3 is TGCGCCAGCAAGCCAACAGGGTTCGCTGAAGCTTTCTTT. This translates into CASKPTGFAEAFF.

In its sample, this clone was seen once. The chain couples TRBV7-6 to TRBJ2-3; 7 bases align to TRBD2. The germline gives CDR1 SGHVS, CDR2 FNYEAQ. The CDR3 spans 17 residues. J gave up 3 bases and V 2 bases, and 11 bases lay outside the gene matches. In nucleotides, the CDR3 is TGTGCCAGCAGCTTATTCCCGAGCGGGGACTTGACAGATACGCAGTATTTT. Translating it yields CASSLFPSGDLTDTQYF.

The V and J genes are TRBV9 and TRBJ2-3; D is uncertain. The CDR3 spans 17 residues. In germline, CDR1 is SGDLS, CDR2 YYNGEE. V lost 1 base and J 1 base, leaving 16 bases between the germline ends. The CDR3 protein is CASSVSSWVSGTDTQYF. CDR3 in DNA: TGTGCCAGCAGCGTAAGCAGCTGGGTATCGGGCACAGATACGCAGTATTTT.

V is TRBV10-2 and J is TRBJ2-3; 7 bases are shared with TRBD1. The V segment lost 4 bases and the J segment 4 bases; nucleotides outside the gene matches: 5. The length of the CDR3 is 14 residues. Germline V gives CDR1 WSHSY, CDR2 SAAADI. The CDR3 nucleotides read TGCGCCAGCAGTGTGCGACAGGGATCAGATACGCAGTATTTT. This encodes CASSVRQGSDTQYF.

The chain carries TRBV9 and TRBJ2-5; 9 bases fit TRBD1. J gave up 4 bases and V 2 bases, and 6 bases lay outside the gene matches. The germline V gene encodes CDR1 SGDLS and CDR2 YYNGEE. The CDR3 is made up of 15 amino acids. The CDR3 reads CASSVDRGSRETQYF. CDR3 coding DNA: TGTGCCAGCAGCGTTGACAGGGGGAGTCGAGAGACCCAGTACTTC.

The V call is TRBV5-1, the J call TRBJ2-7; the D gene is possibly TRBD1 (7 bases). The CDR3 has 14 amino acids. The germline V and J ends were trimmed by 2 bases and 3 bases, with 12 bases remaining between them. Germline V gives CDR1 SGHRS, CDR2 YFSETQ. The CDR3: CASSLPGGFYEQYF. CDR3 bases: TGCGCCAGCAGCTTACCAGGGGGGTTCTACGAGCAGTACTTC.

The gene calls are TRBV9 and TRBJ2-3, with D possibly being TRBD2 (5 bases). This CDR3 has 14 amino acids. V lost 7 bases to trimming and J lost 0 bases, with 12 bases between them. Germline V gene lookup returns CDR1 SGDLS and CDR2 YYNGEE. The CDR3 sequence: CASASSASTDTQYF. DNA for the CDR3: TGTGCCAGCGCTAGCTCGGCTAGCACAGATACGCAGTATTTT.

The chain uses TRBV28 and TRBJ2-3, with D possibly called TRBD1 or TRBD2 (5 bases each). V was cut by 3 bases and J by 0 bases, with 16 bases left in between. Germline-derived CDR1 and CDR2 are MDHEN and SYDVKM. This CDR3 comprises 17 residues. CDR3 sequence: CASSFVLGRSSTDTQYF. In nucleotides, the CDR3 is TGTGCCAGCAGTTTTGTATTGGGACGTTCTAGCACAGATACGCAGTATTTT. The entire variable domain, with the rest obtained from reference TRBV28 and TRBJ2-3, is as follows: DVKVTQSSRYLVKRTGEKVFLECVQDMDHENMFWYRQDPGLGLRLIYFSYDVKMKEKGDIPEGYSVSREKKERFSLILESASTNQTSMYLCASSFVLGRSSTDTQYFGPGTRLTVL.